A single TCR beta chain is shown here with its context. What it binds is unknown. Germline V gene data show CDR1 as GTSNPN and CDR2 as SVGIG (reference sequence). Trimming took 3 bases from V and 0 from J, leaving 12 bases between them. The CDR3 loop spans 14 amino acids. Some clones are missing from TCRdb's copy, which holds only in-frame ones; the method was immunoSEQ multiplex PCR. The table shows almost 100,000 clones, with roughly 92% occurring only once. The record originates from a study of PD-1 blockade in classical Hodgkin lymphoma. General study points: The study found that TCR diversity rose significantly by C4D1 in CD4+ but not CD8+ cells. Baseline diversity resembling that of newly diagnosed patients was seen in complete responders. Undefined causes, possibly disease activity or prior therapy, underlie the repertoire differences. Those starting nivolumab under 1 year post-ASCT were excluded.

Brentuximab vedotin exposure varied, and every patient relapsed after autologous stem cell transplantation. The chain combines TRBV30 with TRBJ2-7, with TRBD2 as a possible D gene (5 bases). The sequencing used peripheral blood mononuclear cells (PBMCs), collected at baseline. The clonotype originates from a human donor with classical Hodgkin lymphoma. The CDR3 DNA sequence: TGTGCCTGGAGCGAGGGCGGGCCCTCCTACGAGCAGTACTTC. Protein: CAWSEGGPSYEQYF.